The sequence of this T cell receptor (beta chain) was determined in a study of CD8 T cells in ankylosing spondylitis. Study-level points and caveats: A CD8+ phenotype characterized the disease-linked clones, which were relatively rare in peripheral blood.

Looked up from germline, CDR1 is SNHLY and CDR2 is FYNNEI. CDR3 length equals 14 residues. V was pared by 4 bases and J by 7 bases, with 17 bases between. Library preparation for TCR beta used quantitative 5'-RACE with molecular barcodes. Via MiXCR, TCRdb re-called the 5' RACE reads, giving one row per CDR3 protein. This sample has around 150,000 distinct CDR3 sequences; around 32% occur once, and the top ten carry 6%. A remark on this clonotype: Its target is not known.

The chain couples TRBV2 to TRBJ2-7; no clear D gene. The TCR comes from a male donor with ankylosing spondylitis. Sequences were obtained from synovial fluid, either unsorted or a sorted T cell fraction (not recorded which). The DNA for the CDR3 is TGTGCCAGCAGTGCCGGTCGGCCGGTAGGAGAGCAGTACTTC. As protein: CASSAGRPVGEQYF.